Each of the 21 T cell receptor beta chains below was sequenced from the same sample in a study of blood T cell repertoires in COVID-19. The data were produced by immunoSEQ multiplex PCR, yet TCRdb's version contains in-frame clones alone and is incomplete. The table includes around 330,000 clones, 85% detected once. The sequenced sample was PBMCs or T cells enriched from blood (not recorded which). The receptors here all came from a woman in her twenties or thirties who had been exposed to COVID-19.

The chain employs TRBV7-9 and TRBJ1-4, with 8 nucleotides matching TRBD1. V lost 5 bases, J lost 8 bases, and 7 bases stayed unmatched. Germline V lookup: CDR1 SEHNR, CDR2 FQNEAQ (reference sequence). This CDR3 is built from 14 residues. CDR3 sequence: CASSRDRGGEKLFF. DNA of the CDR3: TGTGCCAGCAGCAGAGACAGGGGAGGAGAAAAACTGTTTTTT.

The V gene is TRBV21-1, the J gene TRBJ1-4; TRBD1 is taken as the D call from the table, unchecked against the DNA. TRBV21-1 is tagged as a pseudogene. The CDR3 contains 18 residues. DNA for the CDR3: TGTGCCAGCAGCCCTGGACAGGGAAAAGCAACAACTAATGAAAAACTGTTTTTT. Encoded protein: CASSPGQGKATTNEKLFF.

The V and J genes are TRBV7-2 and TRBJ1-1; 9 nucleotides align to TRBD1. From germline, CDR1 is SGHTA and CDR2 FQGNSA. The CDR3 is 14 amino acids. The junction had 4 bases not matched to a gene; V was cut back by 6 bases and J by 2 bases. The CDR3 here is CASRTQGANTEAFF. The CDR3 nucleotides read TGTGCCAGCAGGACACAGGGGGCAAACACTGAAGCTTTCTTT.

The chain couples TRBV5-4 to TRBJ2-7; possible D gene TRBD1, 5 bases. The germline V gene encodes CDR1 SGHNT and CDR2 YYREEE (reference sequence). V lost 2 bases to trimming and J lost 12 bases, with 18 bases between them. This CDR3 has 13 amino acids. CDR3 loop: CASSLAFQGDPYF. CDR3 sequence (DNA): TGTGCCAGCAGCTTAGCGTTTCAAGGGGATCCGTACTTC. Looking up the rest from reference TRBV5-4 and TRBJ2-7 gives the full variable domain: ETGVTQSPTHLIKTRGQQVTLRCSSQSGHNTVSWYQQALGQGPQFIFQYYREEENGRGNFPPRFSGLQFPNYSSELNVNALELDDSALYLCASSLAFQGDPYFGPGTRLTVT.

The chain joins TRBV28 to TRBJ2-7, with D tentatively TRBD1 (6 bases). Trimming took 3 bases from V and 0 from J, leaving 9 bases between them. Germline lookup yields CDR1 MDHEN and CDR2 SYDVKM. The CDR3 contains 14 residues. CDR3 DNA sequence: TGTGCCAGCAGTTTTTGGGACACCTCCTACGAGCAGTACTTC. This encodes CASSFWDTSYEQYF. The variable domain in full, with the rest retrieved from reference TRBV28 and TRBJ2-7, is DVKVTQSSRYLVKRTGEKVFLECVQDMDHENMFWYRQDPGLGLRLIYFSYDVKMKEKGDIPEGYSVSREKKERFSLILESASTNQTSMYLCASSFWDTSYEQYFGPGTRLTVT.

This chain connects TRBV30 to TRBJ1-2; D not certain. The CDR3 sequence is 12 residues long. The germline CDR1 and CDR2 sequences are GTSNPN and SVGIG (reference sequence). Trimming removed 3 bases at V and 8 bases at J, with 13 bases between. The CDR3 DNA follows: TGTGCCTGGAGCGGTTCAGCGGGGGGCTACACCTTC. This gives the protein CAWSGSAGGYTF.

Of note for this clone: In the same sample, other DNA sequences code for this CDR3. The chain couples TRBV28 to TRBJ1-4, with D uncertain. This CDR3 has 14 residues. Trimming stripped 2 bases from V and 0 bases from J, with 4 bases between. Per germline, CDR1 MDHEN and CDR2 SYDVKM. The CDR3 region has the DNA TGTGCCAGCAGTTTACGAGCAACTAATGAAAAACTGTTTTTT. This codes for CASSLRATNEKLFF.

The chain combines TRBV7-6 with TRBJ1-1, with TRBD1 matching 9 bases. The CDR3 runs to 16 residues. V shed 2 bases and J 3 bases; nucleotides not matched to a gene: 7. Germline CDR1 is SGHVS and CDR2 is FNYEAQ. DNA of the CDR3: TGTGCCAGCAGCTTATACGACAGGGGGTTGGACACTGAAGCTTTCTTT. It specifies CASSLYDRGLDTEAFF.

The chain is built from TRBV7-4 and TRBJ1-2; tentatively, D is TRBD1 (5 bases). V was clipped by 5 bases and J by 4 bases, with 23 bases between them. The CDR3 has 17 amino acids. The germline V gene encodes CDR1 SGHVT and CDR2 SQSDAQ. The CDR3 region is CASSQWGVTLVLYGYTF. The CDR3 DNA follows: TGTGCCAGCAGCCAGTGGGGGGTTACTTTGGTACTCTATGGCTACACCTTC.

The chain uses TRBV18 and TRBJ1-1, with TRBD1 matching over 7 bases. CDR3 length: 15 amino acids. Germline lookup yields CDR1 KGHSH and CDR2 LQKENI. The junction had 11 bases not matched to a gene; V was cut back by 10 bases and J by 0 bases. In nucleotides, the CDR3 is TGTGCCACCACTTTCTACAGGGGTATGAACACTGAAGCTTTCTTT. It codes for CATTFYRGMNTEAFF.

The rearrangement links TRBV12-3 or TRBV12-4 to TRBJ2-2; 7 bases map to TRBD2. With V trimmed by 5 bases and J by 7 bases, 4 bases remained unmatched. This CDR3 has 13 amino acids. The CDR3 sequence is CASSRLADGELFF. The CDR3 bases are TGTGCCAGCAGTCGACTAGCAGACGGGGAGCTGTTTTTT.

The CDR3 region is CAWSVIRSGQGVNEQFF. The CDR3 region has the DNA TGTGCCTGGAGTGTGATCCGGTCGGGACAGGGGGTCAATGAGCAGTTCTTC. This sequence joins TRBV30 and TRBJ2-1, with 11 bases that match TRBD1. Unmatched junction bases numbered 10, after V lost 0 bases and J lost 6 bases. Germline CDR1 and CDR2: GTSNPN and SVGIG (reference sequence). This CDR3 contains 17 residues.

The V gene is TRBV4-2, the J gene TRBJ1-1; 7 positions match TRBD1. This CDR3 region has 14 residues. With 4 bases clipped from V and 3 bases from J, the junction kept 5 bases outside the gene matches. Germline V gene lookup returns CDR1 LGHNA and CDR2 YNFKEQ. CDR3 sequence (DNA): TGTGCCAGCAGCCGGGACCAGGGGGACACTGAAGCTTTCTTT. It translates to CASSRDQGDTEAFF.

The chain uses TRBV28 and TRBJ1-6; 8 bases agree with TRBD1. Trimming at V came to 3 bases and at J to 9 bases, leaving 7 bases not matched to a gene. This CDR3 spans 15 amino acids. Per germline, CDR1 MDHEN and CDR2 SYDVKM. Here the CDR3 DNA reads TGTGCCAGCAGTTTGGACAGGGCCAAGTTTTCACCCCTCCACTTT. It is translated as CASSLDRAKFSPLHF.

The gene calls are TRBV7-2 and TRBJ2-2; TRBD2 aligns across 9 bases. The CDR3 contains 19 residues. With 4 bases clipped from V and 0 bases from J, the junction kept 12 bases outside the gene matches. Germline CDR1 reads SGHTA; CDR2 reads FQGNSA. CDR3 loop: CASSYILAGVKSNTGELFF. CDR3 sequence (DNA): TGTGCCAGCAGCTACATACTAGCGGGTGTTAAGTCGAACACCGGGGAGCTGTTTTTT.

This sequence joins TRBV27 and TRBJ1-1; 7 nucleotides line up with TRBD1. V lost 3 bases to trimming and J lost 3 bases; unmatched junction nucleotides: 7. The CDR3 is 15 residues long. The germline V gene encodes CDR1 MNHEY and CDR2 SMNVEV (reference sequence). For the CDR3, the DNA is TGTGCCAGCAGTTTTGTCGCCACAGGGGACACTGAAGCTTTCTTT. Amino acids: CASSFVATGDTEAFF.

The rearrangement joins TRBV6-2 or TRBV6-3 to TRBJ2-1; a possible D gene is TRBD2 (6 bases). V was trimmed by 5 bases and J by 0 bases, leaving 20 bases between them. The germline CDR1 and CDR2 sequences are MNHEY and SVGEGT. This CDR3 has 18 residues. The CDR3 DNA sequence: TGTGCCAGCAGTGGGGTGGGGGACTCCTTATCCTCCTACAATGAGCAGTTCTTC. Its translation: CASSGVGDSLSSYNEQFF.

This clone is a singleton in its sample. The J gene is TRBJ1-2, the V gene TRBV7-9; the D is unclear. Germline V CDR1 and CDR2: SEHNR, FQNEAQ (reference sequence). This CDR3 contains 13 residues. The germline V and J ends were trimmed by 4 bases and 2 bases, with 8 bases remaining between them. CDR3 in DNA: TGTGCCAGCAGCTCAGACTGGAACTATGGCTACACCTTC. The encoded protein is CASSSDWNYGYTF.

This clone occurred once. This rearrangement joins TRBV28 to TRBJ2-7; perhaps TRBD1 as D (8 bases). Germline V gene sequence: CDR1 MDHEN, CDR2 SYDVKM. CDR3 length equals 15 residues. The germline V and J ends were trimmed by 6 bases and 4 bases, with 19 bases remaining between them. The chain's CDR3 is CASRGLGQGLYEQYF. The DNA of the CDR3 is TGTGCCAGCAGAGGACTAGGACAGGGCTTATACGAGCAGTACTTC.

With respect to this clone: Other DNA sequences in the sample encode the same CDR3. V and J are TRBV5-5 and TRBJ2-7; D might be TRBD1 (5 bases). V was pared by 2 bases and J by 0 bases, with 9 bases between. The CDR3 has 14 amino acids. CDR1 SGHKS and CDR2 YYEKEE come from the germline V gene (reference sequence). CDR3 nucleotides: TGTGCCAGCAGCTTAGGGGATAGCTCCTACGAGCAGTACTTC. It encodes CASSLGDSSYEQYF.

J is TRBJ2-3 and V is TRBV7-9; 7 bases are shared with TRBD1. The CDR3 consists of 14 residues. The germline CDR1 and CDR2 sequences are SEHNR and FQNEAQ (reference sequence). J was trimmed by 1 base and V by 11 bases; bases with no gene match: 9. CDR3: CALPDRTRTDTQYF. DNA of the CDR3: TGTGCCCTTCCGGACAGGACTCGCACAGATACGCAGTATTTT.